This T cell receptor (beta chain) was observed in a study of OX40 agonist ivuxolimab in advanced cancers. Concerning the study at large: The costimulatory receptor OX40 (CD134) was targeted by ivuxolimab, a fully human IgG2 agonistic monoclonal antibody. Three dose-escalation patients achieved partial responses, one with hepatocellular carcinoma and two with cutaneous melanoma. The purpose of peripheral TCRbeta sequencing was to test whether ivuxolimab changed TCR sequence diversity and led to clonal T-cell expansion. Prior anti-PD-1, anti-PD-L1 or anti-CTLA-4 therapy was permitted, and approximately 40% of dose-escalation patients had received checkpoint inhibitors. The paper describes the monotherapy dose-escalation part (N of about 54 patients) of the phase I trial of ivuxolimab. The dose-escalation cohort was 80% to 90% male with a mean age of around 62 years, ranging from roughly 20 to 80. Intravenous ivuxolimab was administered to patients every 2 weeks at six dose levels: 0.01, 0.1, 0.3, 1.5, 3 and 10 mg/kg. Of the approximately 53 patients in dose escalation, about 20 had hepatocellular carcinoma, about 15 had melanoma, 9 had renal cell carcinoma and 9 had head and neck cancer. What the study reported, not specific to this receptor: Low levels of normalized T-cell clonal expansion were also shown by some nonresponding patients. Which antigens the clonally expanded peripheral T cells were specific for was not determined. At doses of 0.1 to 3.0 mg/kg, clonal expansion of both CD4+ and CD8+ T cells in blood was seen between baseline and week 6. Partial responders in the 0.1-3.0 mg/kg groups had among the lowest normalized peripheral clonal expansion, especially among CD8+ T cells. After ivuxolimab, expanded clones were on average more numerous among CD8+ T cells than among CD4+ T cells.

Turning to this clone: Its antigen has not been determined. Per-nucleotide qualities are absent, and no much larger clonotype sits a single base away.

Genomic DNA was extracted from sorted cells for sequencing of the TCRbeta CDR3 region. TCRbeta CDR3 regions were sequenced using the immunoSEQ Assay. Not all clones reach the TCRdb copy of this immuneACCESS table, which keeps in-frame sequences only. Checked studies attribute under half of the gap to unresolved V genes and leave the rest unexplained. This sample lists around 2,600 clones; approximately 68% were detected once. Roughly a quarter of the sample belongs to the ten largest clones. Patients with a history of autoimmune disease or receiving systemic immunosuppression were excluded from the trial. In every dose cohort, peripheral blood was drawn for TCR sequencing at baseline, cycle 4 day 1, and cycle 7 day 1. The samples were taken from a phase I, first-in-human, multicenter, open-label dose-escalation trial of ivuxolimab. The trial enrolled adults with locally advanced or metastatic head and neck squamous cell, hepatocellular, melanoma or renal cell carcinoma. Before TCR sequencing, CD4+ T cells and CD8+ T cells were sorted from peripheral blood as separate populations.

The sample consisted of CD4+ or CD8+ T cells sorted from blood, taken in a trial of the OX40 agonist ivuxolimab. The TCR was taken from an adult with an advanced solid tumor such as melanoma, head and neck, liver or kidney cancer.

At the DNA level, the sequence is TGTGCCAGCAGCTTGGAACCGGACTATGGCTACACCTTC. Translated, this gives CASSLEPDYGYTF. Recombination linked TRBV5-5 to TRBJ1-2; no D gene call is confident. Taken from cysteine to phenylalanine, the CDR3 has 13 residues. Of the read, only the CDR3 DNA is kept; its 39 bases are in frame from base 1. Taken from the germline V gene (reference sequence), the CDR1 and CDR2 loops are SGHKS and YYEKEE. Between the V and J ends, shortened by 0 bases and 3 bases respectively, the junction contains 6 bases.